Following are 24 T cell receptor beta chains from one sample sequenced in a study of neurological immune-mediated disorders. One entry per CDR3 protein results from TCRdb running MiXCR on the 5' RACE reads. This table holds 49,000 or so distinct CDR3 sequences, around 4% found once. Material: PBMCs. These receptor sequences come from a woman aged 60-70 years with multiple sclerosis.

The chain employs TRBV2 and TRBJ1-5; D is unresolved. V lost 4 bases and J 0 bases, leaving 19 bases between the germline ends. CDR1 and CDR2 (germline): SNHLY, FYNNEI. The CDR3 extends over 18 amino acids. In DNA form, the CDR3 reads TGTGCCAGCAGTGTCTCCGTGAGATTCGCCGGTAGCAATCAGCCCCAGCATTTT. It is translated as CASSVSVRFAGSNQPQHF. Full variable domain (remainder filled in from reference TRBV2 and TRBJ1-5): EPEVTQTPSHQVTQMGQEVILRCVPISNHLYFYWYRQILGQKVEFLVSFYNNEISEKSEIFDDQFSVERPDGSNFTLKIRSTKLEDSAMYFCASSVSVRFAGSNQPQHFGDGTRLSIL.

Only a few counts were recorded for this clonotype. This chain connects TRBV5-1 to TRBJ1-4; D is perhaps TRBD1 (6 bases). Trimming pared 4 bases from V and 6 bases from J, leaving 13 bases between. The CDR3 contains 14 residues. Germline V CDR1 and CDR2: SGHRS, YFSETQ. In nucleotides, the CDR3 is TGCGCCAGCAGCCTGCGGACAGTGGATGAAAAACTGTTTTTT. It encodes CASSLRTVDEKLFF.

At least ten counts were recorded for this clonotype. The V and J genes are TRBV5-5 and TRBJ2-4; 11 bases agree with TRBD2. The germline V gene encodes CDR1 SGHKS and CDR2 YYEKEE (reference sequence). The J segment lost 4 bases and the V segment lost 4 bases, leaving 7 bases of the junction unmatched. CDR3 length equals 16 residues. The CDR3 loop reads CASSPPSSGGKNIQYF. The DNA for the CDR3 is TGTGCCAGCAGCCCCCCGTCTAGCGGGGGGAAAAACATTCAGTACTTC.

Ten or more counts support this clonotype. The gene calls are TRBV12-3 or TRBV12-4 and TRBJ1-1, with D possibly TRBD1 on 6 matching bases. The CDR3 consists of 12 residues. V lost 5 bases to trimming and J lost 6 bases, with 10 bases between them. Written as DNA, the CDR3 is TGTGCCAGCAGTGACAGGTTTGCTGAAGCTTTCTTT. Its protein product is CASSDRFAEAFF.

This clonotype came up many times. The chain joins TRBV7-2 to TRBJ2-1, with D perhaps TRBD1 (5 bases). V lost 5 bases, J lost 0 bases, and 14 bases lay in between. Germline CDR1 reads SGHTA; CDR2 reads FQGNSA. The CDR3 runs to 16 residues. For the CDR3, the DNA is TGTGCCAGCAGCGCCCTAGGGGTGCTCTCCTACAATGAGCAGTTCTTC. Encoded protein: CASSALGVLSYNEQFF.

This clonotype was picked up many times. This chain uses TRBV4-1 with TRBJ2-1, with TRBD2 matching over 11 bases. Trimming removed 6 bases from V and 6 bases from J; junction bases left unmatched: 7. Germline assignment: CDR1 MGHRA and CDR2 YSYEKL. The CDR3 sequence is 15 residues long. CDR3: CASRRSSGRFNEQFF. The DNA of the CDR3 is TGCGCCAGCAGAAGGTCTAGCGGGAGGTTCAATGAGCAGTTCTTC.

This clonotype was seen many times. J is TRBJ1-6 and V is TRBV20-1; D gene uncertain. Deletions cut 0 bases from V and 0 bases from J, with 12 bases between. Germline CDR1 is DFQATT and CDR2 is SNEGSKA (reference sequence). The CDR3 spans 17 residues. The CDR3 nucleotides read TGCAGTGCTAGAGAAAACATCGACTACTCCTATAATTCACCCCTCCACTTT. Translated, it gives CSARENIDYSYNSPLHF.

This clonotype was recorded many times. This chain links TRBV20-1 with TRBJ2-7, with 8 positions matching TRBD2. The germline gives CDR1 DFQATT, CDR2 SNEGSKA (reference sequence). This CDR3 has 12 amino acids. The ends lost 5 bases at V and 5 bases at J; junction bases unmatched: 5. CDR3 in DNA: TGCAGTGCTCAGAGCGGGAGAGACGAGCAGTACGTC. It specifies CSAQSGRDEQYV.

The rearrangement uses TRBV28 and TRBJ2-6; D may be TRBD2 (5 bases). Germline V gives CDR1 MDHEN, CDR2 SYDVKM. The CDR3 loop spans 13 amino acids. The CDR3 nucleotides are TGTGCGTTGGGAGCCTCTGGGGCCAACGTCCTGACTTTC. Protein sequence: CALGASGANVLTF.

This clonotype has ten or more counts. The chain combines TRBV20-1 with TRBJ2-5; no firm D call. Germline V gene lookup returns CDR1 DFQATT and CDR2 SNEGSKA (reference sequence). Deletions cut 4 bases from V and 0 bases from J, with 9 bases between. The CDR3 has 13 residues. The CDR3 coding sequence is TGCAGTGCTAATGACATCTACCAAGAGACCCAGTACTTC. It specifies CSANDIYQETQYF.

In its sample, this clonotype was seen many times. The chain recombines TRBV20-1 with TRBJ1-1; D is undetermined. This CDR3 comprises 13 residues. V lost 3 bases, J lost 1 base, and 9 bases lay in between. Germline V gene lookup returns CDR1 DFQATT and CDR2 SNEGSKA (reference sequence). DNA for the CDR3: TGCAGTGCTAGCCCTTTTCGGAACACTGAAGCTTTCTTT. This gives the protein CSASPFRNTEAFF.

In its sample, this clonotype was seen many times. The CDR3 DNA follows: TGTGCCAGCTCCCCCATTGGCGACAATAACTATGGCTACACCTTC. It yields the protein CASSPIGDNNYGYTF. The chain links TRBV18 to TRBJ1-2, with D unclear. Germline V gene sequence: CDR1 KGHSH, CDR2 LQKENI. The CDR3 length is 15 residues. Trimming took off 6 bases at V and 1 base at J, with 15 bases between the two ends. The full variable domain, its missing parts supplied by reference TRBV18 and TRBJ1-2, is NAGVMQNPRHLVRRRGQEARLRCSPMKGHSHVYWYRQLPEEGLKFMVYLQKENIIDESGMPKERFSAEFPKEGPSILRIQQVVRGDSAAYFCASSPIGDNNYGYTFGSGTRLTVV.

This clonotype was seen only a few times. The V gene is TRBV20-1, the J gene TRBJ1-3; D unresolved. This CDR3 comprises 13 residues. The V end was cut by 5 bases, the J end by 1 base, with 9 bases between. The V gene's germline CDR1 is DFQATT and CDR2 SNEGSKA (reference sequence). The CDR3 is CSARSESGNTIYF. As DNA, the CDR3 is TGCAGTGCTCGGTCGGAATCTGGAAACACCATATATTTT.

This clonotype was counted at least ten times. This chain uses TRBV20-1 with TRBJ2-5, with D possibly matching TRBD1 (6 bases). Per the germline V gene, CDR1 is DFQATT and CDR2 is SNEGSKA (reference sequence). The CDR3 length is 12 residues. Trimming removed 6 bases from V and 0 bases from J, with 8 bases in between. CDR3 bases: TGCAGTGCCAGGACAGACCAAGAGACCCAGTACTTC. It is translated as CSARTDQETQYF.

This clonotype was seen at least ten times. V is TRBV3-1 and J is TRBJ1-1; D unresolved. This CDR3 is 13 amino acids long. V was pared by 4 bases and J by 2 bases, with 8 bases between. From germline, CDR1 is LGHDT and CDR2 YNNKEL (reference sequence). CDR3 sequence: CASSPHLNTEAFF. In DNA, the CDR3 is TGTGCCAGCAGCCCCCACTTAAACACTGAAGCTTTCTTT.

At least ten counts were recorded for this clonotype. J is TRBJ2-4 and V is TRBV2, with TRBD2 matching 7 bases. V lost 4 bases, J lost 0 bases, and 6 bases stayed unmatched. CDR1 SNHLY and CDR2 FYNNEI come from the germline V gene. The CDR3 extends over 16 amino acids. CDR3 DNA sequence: TGTGCCAGCAGTGGCCTAGCGGACATAGCCAAAAACATTCAGTACTTC. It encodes CASSGLADIAKNIQYF.

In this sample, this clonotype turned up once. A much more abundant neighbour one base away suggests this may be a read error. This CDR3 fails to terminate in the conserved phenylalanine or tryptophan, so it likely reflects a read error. Here the CDR3 DNA reads TGCGCCAGCAGCCAAGATCGTAGATCGGAGACCCAGTACGTC. Its translation is CASSQDRRSETQYV. The chain employs TRBV4-3 and TRBJ2-5; D is unresolved. The V end was cut by 0 bases, the J end by 5 bases, with 10 bases between. The CDR3 loop spans 14 amino acids. Germline CDR1 is LGHNA and CDR2 is YSLEER.

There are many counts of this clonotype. The CDR3 DNA is TGTGCCAGCAGCTGGACGGCACGCGGCGAGCAGTACTTC. As protein: CASSWTARGEQYF. The chain combines TRBV4-2 with TRBJ2-7; no reliable D call. This CDR3 is 13 amino acids long. V lost 5 bases and J lost 6, with 14 bases in between. Looked up from germline, CDR1 is LGHNA and CDR2 is YNFKEQ.

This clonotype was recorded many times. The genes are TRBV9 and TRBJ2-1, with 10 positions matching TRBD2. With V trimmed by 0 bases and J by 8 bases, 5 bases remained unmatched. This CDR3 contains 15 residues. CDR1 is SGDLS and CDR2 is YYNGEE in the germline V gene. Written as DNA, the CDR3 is TGTGCCAGCAGCGTAGGAGCGGGAGGGTGGGATGAGCAGTTCTTC. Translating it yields CASSVGAGGWDEQFF.

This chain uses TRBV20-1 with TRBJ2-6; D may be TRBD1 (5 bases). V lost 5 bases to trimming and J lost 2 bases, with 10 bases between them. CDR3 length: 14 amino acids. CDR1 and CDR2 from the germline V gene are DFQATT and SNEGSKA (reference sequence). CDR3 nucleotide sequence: TGCAGTGCTTCAGGGTCCCCTGGGGCCAACGTCCTGACTTTC. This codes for CSASGSPGANVLTF.

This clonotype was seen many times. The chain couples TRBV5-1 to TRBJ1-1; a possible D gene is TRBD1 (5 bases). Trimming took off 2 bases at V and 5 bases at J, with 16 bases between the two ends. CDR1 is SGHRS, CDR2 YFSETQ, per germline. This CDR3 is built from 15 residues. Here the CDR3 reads CASSLRSRARTEAFF. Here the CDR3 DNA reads TGCGCCAGCAGCTTACGAAGCAGGGCAAGGACTGAAGCTTTCTTT.

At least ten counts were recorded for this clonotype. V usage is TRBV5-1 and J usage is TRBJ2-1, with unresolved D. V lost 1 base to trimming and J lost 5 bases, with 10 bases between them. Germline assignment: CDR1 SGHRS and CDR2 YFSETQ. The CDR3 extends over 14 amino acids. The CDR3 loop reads CASSLRLSDNEQFF. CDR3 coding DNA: TGCGCCAGCAGCTTGAGGCTATCCGACAATGAGCAGTTCTTC.

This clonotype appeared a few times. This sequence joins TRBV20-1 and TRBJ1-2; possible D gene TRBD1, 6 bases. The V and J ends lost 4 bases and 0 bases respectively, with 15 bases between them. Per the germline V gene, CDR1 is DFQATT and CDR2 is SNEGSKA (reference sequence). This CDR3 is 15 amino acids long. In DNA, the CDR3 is TGCAGTGCTAACGCGGCTGACAGGACTAACTATGGCTACACCTTC. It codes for CSANAADRTNYGYTF.

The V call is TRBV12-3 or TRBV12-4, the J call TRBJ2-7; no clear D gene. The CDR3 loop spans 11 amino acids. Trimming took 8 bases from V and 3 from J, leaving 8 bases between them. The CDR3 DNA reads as TGTGCCAGCGGCTTTGGCTACGAGCAGTACTTC. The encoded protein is CASGFGYEQYF.